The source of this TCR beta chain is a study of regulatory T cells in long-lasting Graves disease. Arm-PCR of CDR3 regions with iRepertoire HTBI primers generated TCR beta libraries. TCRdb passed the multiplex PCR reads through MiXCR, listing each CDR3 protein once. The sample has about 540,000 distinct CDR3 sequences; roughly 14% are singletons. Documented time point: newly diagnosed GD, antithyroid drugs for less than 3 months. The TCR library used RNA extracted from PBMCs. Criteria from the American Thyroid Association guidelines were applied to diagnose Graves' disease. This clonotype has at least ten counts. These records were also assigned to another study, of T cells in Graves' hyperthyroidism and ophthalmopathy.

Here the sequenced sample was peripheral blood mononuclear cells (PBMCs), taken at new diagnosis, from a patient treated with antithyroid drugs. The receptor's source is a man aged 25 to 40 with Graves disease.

The CDR3 region is CASSYSGQGRTEAFF. CDR3 sequence (DNA): TGTGCCAGCAGTTACTCCGGACAGGGACGGACTGAAGCTTTCTTT. This chain uses TRBV6-5 with TRBJ1-1; the match to TRBD1 covers 8 bases. The CDR3 covers 15 residues. Germline CDR1 and CDR2: MNHEY and SVGAGI. V dropped 0 bases and J dropped 5; count of bases not matched to a gene: 5.